Each of the 7 T cell receptor beta chains below was sequenced from the same sample in a study of T cells after posttransplantation cyclophosphamide. The method was immunoSEQ multiplex PCR; TCRdb's version includes in-frame clones alone and lacks a portion of them. This repertoire holds fewer than 35,000 clones, and none appear only once. The specimen was PBMCs. These receptors were taken from a woman under 40 in good health and a related stem cell transplant donor.

The rearrangement links TRBV7-2 to TRBJ1-2; D ambiguous. CDR3 length: 13 residues. V gave up 5 bases and J gave up 2 bases, with 9 bases separating them. Per germline, CDR1 SGHTA and CDR2 FQGNSA. The CDR3 DNA follows: TGTGCCAGCAGCCCAGACATAAACTATGGCTACACCTTC. Its translation is CASSPDINYGYTF.

This clone showed up just a few times. The chain combines TRBV4-2 with TRBJ2-2; D is tentatively TRBD1 or TRBD2 (5 bases each). Germline CDR1 is LGHNA and CDR2 is YNFKEQ. The CDR3 runs 15 residues. The V end was cut by 2 bases, the J end by 2 bases, with 9 bases between. The CDR3 sequence: CASSQRGANTGELFF. The DNA for the CDR3 is TGTGCCAGCAGCCAAAGGGGAGCCAACACCGGGGAGCTGTTTTTT.

The rearrangement links TRBV6-2 or TRBV6-3 to TRBJ1-2; 8 bases agree with TRBD1. Germline assignment: CDR1 MNHEY and CDR2 SVGEGT. The length of the CDR3 is 15 residues. The V segment lost 5 bases and the J segment 4 bases; nucleotides outside the gene matches: 9. CDR3 nucleotide sequence: TGTGCCAGCAGTGGGACAGGAACCGTCTTCTATGGCTACACCTTC. This encodes CASSGTGTVFYGYTF.

This clone showed up many times. V gene TRBV5-4 combines with J gene TRBJ1-1, with 8 nucleotides matching TRBD1. The CDR3 is 17 residues long. Germline V gene sequence: CDR1 SGHNT, CDR2 YYREEE (reference sequence). V was clipped by 0 bases and J by 0 bases; unmatched bases: 7. The CDR3 DNA is TGTGCCAGCAGCTTGGGCGCCGGGACAGGCCTGAACACTGAAGCTTTCTTT. As protein: CASSLGAGTGLNTEAFF.

This clone came up many times. The rearrangement joins TRBV6-6 to TRBJ2-7; 9 nucleotides agree with TRBD1. Germline V CDR1 and CDR2: MNHNY, SVGAGI (reference sequence). The CDR3 length is 15 residues. V shed 8 bases and J 3 bases; nucleotides not matched to a gene: 11. The CDR3 loop reads CASGSTGTGLYEQYF. CDR3 coding DNA: TGTGCCAGCGGCTCAACCGGGACAGGGCTCTACGAGCAGTACTTC.

This clone was seen more than once but under ten times. The rearrangement links TRBV14 to TRBJ1-1; the D is unclear. The ends were cut back, 1 base at V and 7 bases at J, with 13 bases in the middle. The CDR3 runs 14 residues. Germline CDR1 and CDR2: SGHDN and FVKESK. CDR3 sequence reads: CASSQGNTVSEAFF. The CDR3 DNA sequence: TGTGCCAGCAGCCAAGGGAATACAGTTAGTGAAGCTTTCTTT. Based on the CDR3 plus reference TRBV14 and TRBJ1-1, the full variable domain is EAGVTQFPSHSVIEKGQTVTLRCDPISGHDNLYWYRRVMGKEIKFLLHFVKESKQDESGMPNNRFLAERTGGTYSTLKVQPAELEDSGVYFCASSQGNTVSEAFFGQGTRLTVV.

This clone has a count of ten or more. V is TRBV13 and J is TRBJ1-2; no reliable D call. Looked up from germline, CDR1 is PRHDT and CDR2 is FYEKMQ (reference sequence). Trimming took 0 bases from V and 7 from J, leaving 6 bases between them. This CDR3 has 12 residues. CDR3: CASSLGGSGYTF. CDR3 nucleotides: TGTGCCAGCAGCTTAGGGGGCTCTGGCTACACCTTC.